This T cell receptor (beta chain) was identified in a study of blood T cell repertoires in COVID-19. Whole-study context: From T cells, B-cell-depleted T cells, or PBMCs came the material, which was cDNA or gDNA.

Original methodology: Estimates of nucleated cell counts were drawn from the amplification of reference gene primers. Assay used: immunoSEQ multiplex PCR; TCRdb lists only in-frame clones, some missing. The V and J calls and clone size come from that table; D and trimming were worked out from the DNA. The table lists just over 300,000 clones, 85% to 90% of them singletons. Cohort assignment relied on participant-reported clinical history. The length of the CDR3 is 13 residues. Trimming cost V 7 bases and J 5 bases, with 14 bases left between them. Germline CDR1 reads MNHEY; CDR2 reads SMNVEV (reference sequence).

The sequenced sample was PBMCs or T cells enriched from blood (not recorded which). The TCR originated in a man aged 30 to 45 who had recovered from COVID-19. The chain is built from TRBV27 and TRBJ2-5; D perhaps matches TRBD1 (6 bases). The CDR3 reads CASTTAGEETQYF. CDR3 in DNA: TGTGCCAGCACAACAGCAGGGGAGGAGACCCAGTACTTC.